This T cell receptor beta chain was documented in a study of control samples from healthy donors and cancer patients. The CDR3 has 14 residues. CDR1 and CDR2 from the germline V gene are SSHAT and FNYEAQ (reference sequence). With V trimmed by 2 bases and J by 9 bases, 1 base remained unmatched. TCRdb keeps only in-frame clones here, not all; method: immunoSEQ multiplex PCR. The table shows about 100,000 clones, with over 75% occurring only once. This clonotype originated in a woman aged 45-65 years in good health. The V gene is TRBV7-7, the J gene TRBJ2-1; 13 bases align to TRBD2. The specimen was blood. In DNA, the CDR3 is TGTGCCAGCAGCTTAACTAGCGGGGGGGGTGAGCAGTTCTTC. Its protein product is CASSLTSGGGEQFF.